This T cell receptor (beta chain) was profiled in a study of cytomegalovirus exposure and HLA in healthy donors. Whole-study context: Both the 100 to 150 validation repertoires and the 500 to 700 first-cohort repertoires used the same platform, as reported by a later analysis. Study-wide findings and caveats: The study flagged some 170 TCR beta chains as cytomegalovirus-associated. In vitro, a few CMV-associated chains proved specific for CMV antigens.

TCRdb keeps only in-frame clones here, not all; method: immunoSEQ multiplex PCR. Of 110,000 or so clones listed, about 88% were seen once; the top ten hold around 4.1%. This clone came up once. What it binds is unknown. Trimming pared 4 bases from V and 6 bases from J, leaving 6 bases between. CDR1 and CDR2 from the germline V gene are SNHLY and FYNNEI. This CDR3 contains 12 residues. The source is a woman aged 18-35 years in good health and CMV-seropositive. The J gene is TRBJ1-4, the V gene TRBV2, with D unresolved. The sample was PBMCs. The CDR3 nucleotides read TGTGCCAGCAGTGTACGGGATGAAAAACTGTTTTTT. The encoded protein is CASSVRDEKLFF.